The T cell receptor beta chain described here comes from a study of graft-versus-host responses after intestinal transplantation. Turning to the study itself: Recipients underwent multivisceral, liver-intestinal, or isolated intestinal transplants.

V shed 6 bases and J 2 bases; nucleotides not matched to a gene: 5. The germline gives CDR1 ENHRY, CDR2 SYGVKD. The length of the CDR3 is 14 residues. As for this clone: No antigen is known for it.

Sequenced by immunoSEQ multiplex PCR; TCRdb stores in-frame clones only, minus some. This sample has about 93,000 clones, with 85% to 95% found just once. This receptor was taken from a human donor who received an intestinal transplant. The input for sequencing was unstimulated CD8+ T cells sorted from spleen or lymph node cells, taken before intestinal transplant. This chain links TRBV10-3 with TRBJ2-7; 9 bases match TRBD1. In DNA, the CDR3 is TGTGCCATCAGGGGGGACAGGGAAACCTACGAGCAGTACTTC. Its translation is CAIRGDRETYEQYF.